This T cell receptor beta chain appears in the sequencing data of a study of cytomegalovirus exposure and HLA in healthy donors. At the level of the study: In an early release, HLA-typed donors contributed approximately 80 million unique TCR sequences. Points from the study as a whole: A likely sequencing artifact accounted for one observed cluster of highly shared sequence variants.

The length of the CDR3 is 14 residues. Germline CDR1 SGDLS, CDR2 YYNGEE. Trimming removed 0 bases from V and 4 bases from J, with 9 bases in between. PCR involved 60 Vbeta and 13 Jbeta primers. TCRdb's table, derived via immunoSEQ multiplex PCR, lists solely in-frame clones and lacks some. The data hold 130,000 or so clones, with approximately 79% observed a single time. This clone occurred a few times. What it binds is unknown. This receptor was taken from a man younger than 35 in good health and CMV-seropositive. Material for sequencing was PBMCs. The J gene is TRBJ2-3, the V gene TRBV9; no clear D gene. The DNA for the CDR3 is TGTGCCAGCAGCGTAGCTCCAGACTCAGATACGCAGTATTTT. It codes for CASSVAPDSDTQYF. The full variable domain, rest sourced from reference TRBV9 and TRBJ2-3, is DSGVTQTPKHLITATGQRVTLRCSPRSGDLSVYWYQQSLDQGLQFLIQYYNGEERAKGNILERFSAQQFPDLHSELNLSSLELGDSALYFCASSVAPDSDTQYFGPGTRLTVL.